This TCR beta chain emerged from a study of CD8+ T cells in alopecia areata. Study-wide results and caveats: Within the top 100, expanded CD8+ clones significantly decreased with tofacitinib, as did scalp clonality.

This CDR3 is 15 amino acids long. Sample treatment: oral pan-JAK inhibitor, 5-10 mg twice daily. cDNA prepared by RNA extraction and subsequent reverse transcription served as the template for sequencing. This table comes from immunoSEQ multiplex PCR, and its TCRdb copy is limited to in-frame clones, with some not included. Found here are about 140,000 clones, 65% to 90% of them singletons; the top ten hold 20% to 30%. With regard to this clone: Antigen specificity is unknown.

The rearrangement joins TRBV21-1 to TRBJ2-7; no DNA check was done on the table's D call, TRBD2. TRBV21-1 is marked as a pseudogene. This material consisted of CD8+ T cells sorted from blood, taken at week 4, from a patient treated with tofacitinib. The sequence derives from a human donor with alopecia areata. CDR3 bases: TGTGCCAGCACCCCCGATAGGGTGGCGGGCTACGAGCAGTACTTC. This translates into CASTPDRVAGYEQYF.